Shown below are 10 T cell receptor beta chains from a single sample sequenced in a study of T cell responses to AZD1222 COVID-19 vaccine (dated by TCRdb to the early 2020s). Library construction relied on the immunoSEQ multiplex PCR assay. In TCRdb, the immuneACCESS table is reduced to in-frame sequences with V and J assigned. These tables do not hold every clone; where another copy was compared, an unresolved V gene accounts for under half, and the others remain unexplained. The sample table holds tens of thousands of clones, of which 80% were seen once. 22% of the sample belongs to the ten largest clones. The time point label of this sample denotes: baseline before first vaccination. Sample: peripheral blood, taken on day 0 of AZD1222 vaccination. The receptor source for this set is an adult in good health.

The chain links TRBV5-1 to TRBJ1-2; 11 bases line up with TRBD1. This CDR3 has 14 residues. Looked up from germline, CDR1 is SGHRS and CDR2 is YFSETQ. V shed 4 bases, J shed 4 bases, and the junction held 3 bases outside the gene matches. CDR3 bases: TGCGCCAGCAGCAGCGGGACAGGGGGCTATGGCTACACCTTC. Amino acids: CASSSGTGGYGYTF.

V gene TRBV11-2 combines with J gene TRBJ2-3; D may be TRBD2 (5 bases). Germline V gene lookup returns CDR1 SGHAT and CDR2 FQNNGV. CDR3 length: 15 amino acids. V shed 2 bases and J shed 5 bases, with 14 bases lying between them. CDR3 in amino acids: CASSLTRMVGDTQYF. The CDR3 region has the DNA TGTGCCAGCAGCTTAACTAGGATGGTGGGAGATACGCAGTATTTT.

This clone was picked up a small number of times. The chain combines TRBV6-5 with TRBJ1-6; no clear D. Germline V gene lookup returns CDR1 MNHEY and CDR2 SVGAGI. Between the trimmed V and J ends, which lost 2 bases and 10 bases, there was a span of 9 bases. This CDR3 is 13 amino acids long. The CDR3 here is CASSYGLGSPLHF. As DNA, the CDR3 is TGTGCCAGCAGTTACGGCTTGGGATCACCCCTCCACTTT.

This rearrangement joins TRBV6-5 to TRBJ1-4; a weak D match, TRBD1 (5 bases). This CDR3 spans 14 amino acids. The V gene's germline CDR1 is MNHEY and CDR2 SVGAGI. The V and J ends lost 5 bases and 10 bases respectively, with 17 bases between them. CDR3 residues: CASSTTRQNGKLFF. CDR3 coding DNA: TGTGCCAGCAGTACCACCAGACAGAACGGAAAACTGTTTTTT.

The rearrangement links TRBV5-5 to TRBJ2-5; 7 bases line up with TRBD1. The CDR3 loop spans 16 amino acids. CDR1 is SGHKS, CDR2 YYEKEE, per germline (reference sequence). J gave up 5 bases and V 0 bases, and 10 bases lay outside the gene matches. The CDR3 nucleotides are TGTGCCAGCAGCTTGGCCCTACAGGGGTCCGGGGAGACCCAGTACTTC. Protein sequence: CASSLALQGSGETQYF.

This CDR3 reads CASSQDVGWSYNEQFF. The CDR3 DNA sequence: TGTGCCAGCAGCCAAGACGTGGGGTGGTCCTACAATGAGCAGTTCTTC. This chain links TRBV14 with TRBJ2-1; no clear D gene. The CDR3 extends over 16 amino acids. Germline V gene lookup returns CDR1 SGHDN and CDR2 FVKESK. Trimming pared 0 bases from V and 1 base from J, leaving 10 bases between.

The chain couples TRBV12-1 to TRBJ2-5; the table's D call TRBD2 went unverified against the DNA. TRBV12-1 is described as a pseudogene. The CDR3 has 12 amino acids. The CDR3 coding sequence is TGTGCCAGCAGCTTTCGGGGGGAGACCCAGTACTTC. This sequence encodes CASSFRGETQYF.

This sequence joins TRBV6-5 and TRBJ2-3, with D perhaps TRBD1 or TRBD2 (5 bases each). The V end lost 7 bases, the J end lost 14 bases, and 25 bases lay between the germline ends. Germline CDR1 MNHEY, CDR2 SVGAGI. This CDR3 comprises 14 residues. The CDR3 nucleotides read TGTGCCAGCAAAGCGGACCCCGGGGCCTTAAATGGGTATTTT. Amino acids: CASKADPGALNGYF.

As for this clone: A read error may produce the germline difference seen at one junction end. In the same sample, other DNA sequences code for this CDR3. The chain has TRBV5-8 and TRBJ1-2, with 7 bases identical to TRBD1. The CDR3 is 15 residues long. Germline V CDR1 and CDR2: SGHTS, YDEGEE. As DNA, the CDR3 is TGCGCCAGCAGCCCAGGGGACAGTCGCACTCGAGGCTACACCTTC. The encoded protein is CASSPGDSRTRGYTF.

The V gene is TRBV24-1, the J gene TRBJ1-5, with TRBD1 identical over 7 bases. Trimming at V came to 3 bases and at J to 9 bases, leaving 10 bases not matched to a gene. This CDR3 comprises 15 residues. The germline V gene encodes CDR1 KGHDR and CDR2 SFDVKD. CDR3 residues: CATSDRTGCSRPQHF. The CDR3 bases are TGTGCCACCAGTGATAGGACAGGCTGCAGTCGGCCCCAGCATTTT.